This TCR beta chain stems from a study of monozygotic twins with inflammatory bowel disease. General study results and limits: No one strong IBD-associated signal or clonotype was supported. Repertoire likeness was no different across concordant and discordant twins, perhaps owing to restricted power.

The length of the CDR3 is 14 residues. The V gene's germline CDR1 is LNHDA and CDR2 SQIVND (reference sequence). Turning to this clonotype: Its antigen is not known.

cDNA was made in eight separate reactions per sample. Using the 5' RACE reads, TCRdb records one entry per CDR3 protein without DNA. Recorded here are approximately 150,000 distinct CDR3 sequences; the top ten clones represent 2% to 3%. Whole blood without T cell sorting served as the source of isolated total RNA. The specimen was blood. The receptor was isolated from a human donor with ulcerative colitis or Crohn's disease, or a healthy co-twin of an affected twin (not recorded which). The chain combines TRBV19 with TRBJ1-6. The CDR3 reads CASSITRGNSPLHF.